The subject of this entry is one T cell receptor beta chain. The target antigen is unknown. The sample originates from a study of T cell responses to AZD1222 COVID-19 vaccine. Findings and caveats of the study: Vaccination with two AZD1222 doses was followed by a rise in Spike-specific TCR breadth and depth. Reports say nearly half of spike-specific TCRs go after unmutated variant regions. In a largely white British group with more females than males, clonal diversity was possibly underestimated. Dominant CD4 TCR responses targeted spike regions 160-218 and 743-854.

Some clones are missing from TCRdb's copy, which holds only in-frame ones; the method was immunoSEQ multiplex PCR. The repertoire holds about 110,000 clones, with roughly 90% as singletons. Specimen: peripheral blood, collected on day 0 of AZD1222 vaccination. The source is an adult in good health.

The CDR3 spells CASSEGGDGWWPQHF. The CDR3 coding sequence is TGTGCCAGCAGCGAGGGAGGGGACGGATGGTGGCCCCAGCATTTT. This sequence joins TRBV9 and TRBJ1-5; a possible D gene is TRBD1 (5 bases). Between the trimmed V and J ends, which lost 3 bases and 9 bases, there was a span of 19 bases. CDR1 and CDR2 (germline): SGDLS, YYNGEE. The CDR3 spans 15 residues.